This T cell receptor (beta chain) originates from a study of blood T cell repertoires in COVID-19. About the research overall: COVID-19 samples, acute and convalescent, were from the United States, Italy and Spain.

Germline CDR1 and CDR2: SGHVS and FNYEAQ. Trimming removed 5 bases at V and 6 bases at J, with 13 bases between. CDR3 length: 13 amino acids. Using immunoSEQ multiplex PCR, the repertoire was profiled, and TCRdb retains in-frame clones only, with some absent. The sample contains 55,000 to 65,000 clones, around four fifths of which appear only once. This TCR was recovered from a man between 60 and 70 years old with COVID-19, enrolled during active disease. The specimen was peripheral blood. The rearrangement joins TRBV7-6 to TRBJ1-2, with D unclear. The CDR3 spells CASSPGDLDGYTF. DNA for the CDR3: TGTGCCAGCAGCCCCGGGGATCTCGATGGCTACACCTTC.